This T cell receptor beta chain was identified during a study of cytomegalovirus exposure and HLA in healthy donors. PCR was performed using 60 Vbeta and 13 Jbeta primers. Generated by immunoSEQ multiplex PCR, the TCRdb table keeps only in-frame clones and is missing some. The table shows under 200,000 clones, with around 80% occurring only once. V lost 2 bases and J lost 6, with 11 bases in between. There are 14 residues in the CDR3. Germline loops: CDR1 MNHEY, CDR2 SMNVEV (reference sequence). Overall study findings and caveats: The authors later found most CMV-associated TCR beta chains appeared HLA-restricted. Under in vitro conditions, a few CMV-associated chains were confirmed as specific for CMV antigens. Later on, an analysis showed TCR association rates differing by HLA locus, with DRB1 the most and HLA-C the fewest. Judged likely to be a sequencing artifact was a cluster of highly shared sequence variants.

About this clone itself: Antigen unknown.

Sequenced: PBMCs. This TCR came from a woman in her thirties or forties in good health and CMV-seronegative. This chain connects TRBV27 to TRBJ2-4, with D perhaps matching TRBD1 (6 bases). DNA for the CDR3: TGTGCCAGCAGTTTACTTGACAGGCCAAACATTCAGTACTTC. Encoded protein: CASSLLDRPNIQYF.